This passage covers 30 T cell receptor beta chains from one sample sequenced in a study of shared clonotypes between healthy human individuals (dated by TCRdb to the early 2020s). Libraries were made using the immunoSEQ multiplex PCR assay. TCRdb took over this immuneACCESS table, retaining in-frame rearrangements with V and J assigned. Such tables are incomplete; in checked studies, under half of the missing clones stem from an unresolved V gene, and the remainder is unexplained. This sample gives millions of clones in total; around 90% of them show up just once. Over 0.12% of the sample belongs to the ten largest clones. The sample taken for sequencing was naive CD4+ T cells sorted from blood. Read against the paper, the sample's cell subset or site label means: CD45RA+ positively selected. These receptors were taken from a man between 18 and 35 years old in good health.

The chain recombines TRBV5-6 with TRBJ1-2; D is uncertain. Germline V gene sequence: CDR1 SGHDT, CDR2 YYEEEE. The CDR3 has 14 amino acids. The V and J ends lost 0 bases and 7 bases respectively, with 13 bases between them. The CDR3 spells CASSLAQIFGGYTF. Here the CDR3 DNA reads TGTGCCAGCAGCTTGGCCCAGATCTTCGGTGGCTACACCTTC.

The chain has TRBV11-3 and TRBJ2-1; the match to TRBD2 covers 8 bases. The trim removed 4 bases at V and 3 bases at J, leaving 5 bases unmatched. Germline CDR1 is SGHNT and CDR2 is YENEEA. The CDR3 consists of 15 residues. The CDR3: CASSSSGSGYNEQFF. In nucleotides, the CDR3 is TGTGCCAGCAGCTCCAGCGGGAGCGGCTACAATGAGCAGTTCTTC.

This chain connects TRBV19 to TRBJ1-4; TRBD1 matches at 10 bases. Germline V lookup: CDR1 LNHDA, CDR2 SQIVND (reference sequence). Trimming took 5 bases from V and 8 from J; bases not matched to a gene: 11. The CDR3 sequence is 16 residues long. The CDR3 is CASSPRDRGQSEKLFF. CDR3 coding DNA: TGTGCCAGTAGTCCCCGTGACAGGGGGCAGTCCGAAAAACTGTTTTTT.

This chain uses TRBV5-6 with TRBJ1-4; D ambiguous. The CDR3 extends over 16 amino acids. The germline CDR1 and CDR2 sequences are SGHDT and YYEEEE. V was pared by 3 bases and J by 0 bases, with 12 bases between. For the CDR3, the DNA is TGTGCCAGCAGCTCGGTGGACTCCACAACTAATGAAAAACTGTTTTTT. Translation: CASSSVDSTTNEKLFF.

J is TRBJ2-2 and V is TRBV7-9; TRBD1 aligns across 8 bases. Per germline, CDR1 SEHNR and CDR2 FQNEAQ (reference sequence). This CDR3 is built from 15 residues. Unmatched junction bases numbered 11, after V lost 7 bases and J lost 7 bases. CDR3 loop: CASNLPTGENGELFF. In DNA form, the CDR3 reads TGTGCCAGCAACCTACCGACAGGGGAGAACGGGGAGCTGTTTTTT.

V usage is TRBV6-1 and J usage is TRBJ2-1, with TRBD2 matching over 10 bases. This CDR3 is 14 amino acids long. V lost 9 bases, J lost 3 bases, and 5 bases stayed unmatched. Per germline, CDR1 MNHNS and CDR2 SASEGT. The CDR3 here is CASRRLAGYNEQFF. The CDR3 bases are TGTGCCAGTAGACGACTAGCGGGCTACAATGAGCAGTTCTTC.

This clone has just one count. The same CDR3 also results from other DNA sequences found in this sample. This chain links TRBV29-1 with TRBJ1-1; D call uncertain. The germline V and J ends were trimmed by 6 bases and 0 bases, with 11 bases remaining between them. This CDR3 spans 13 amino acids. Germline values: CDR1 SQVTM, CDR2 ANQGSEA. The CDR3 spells CSVSGTLNTEAFF. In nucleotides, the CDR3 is TGCAGCGTCTCCGGAACCTTGAACACTGAAGCTTTCTTT.

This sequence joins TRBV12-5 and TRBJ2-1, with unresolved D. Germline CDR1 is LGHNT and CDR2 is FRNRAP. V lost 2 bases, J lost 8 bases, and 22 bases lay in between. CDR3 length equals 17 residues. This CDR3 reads CASGLTSDPGPRDEQFF. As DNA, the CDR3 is TGTGCTAGTGGTTTGACCTCGGACCCCGGACCCCGTGATGAGCAGTTCTTC.

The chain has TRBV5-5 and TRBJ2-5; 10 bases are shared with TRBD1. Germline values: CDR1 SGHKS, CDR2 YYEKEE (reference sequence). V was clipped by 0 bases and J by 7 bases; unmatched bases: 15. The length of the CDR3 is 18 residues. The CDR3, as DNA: TGTGCCAGCAGCTTGGCGTCAAGCCGACAGGGGGCAGAGGGGACCCAGTACTTC. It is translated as CASSLASSRQGAEGTQYF. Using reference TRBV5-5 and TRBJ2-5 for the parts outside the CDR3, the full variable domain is DAGVTQSPTHLIKTRGQQVTLRCSPISGHKSVSWYQQVLGQGPQFIFQYYEKEERGRGNFPDRFSARQFPNYSSELNVNALLLGDSALYLCASSLASSRQGAEGTQYFGPGTRLLVL.

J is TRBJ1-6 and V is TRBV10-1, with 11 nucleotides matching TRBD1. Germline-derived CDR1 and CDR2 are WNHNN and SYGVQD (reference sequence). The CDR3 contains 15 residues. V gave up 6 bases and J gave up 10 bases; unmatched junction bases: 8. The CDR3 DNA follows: TGCGCCAGCAGCAGAGGACAGGGGGCGAGCTCACCCCTCCACTTT. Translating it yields CASSRGQGASSPLHF.

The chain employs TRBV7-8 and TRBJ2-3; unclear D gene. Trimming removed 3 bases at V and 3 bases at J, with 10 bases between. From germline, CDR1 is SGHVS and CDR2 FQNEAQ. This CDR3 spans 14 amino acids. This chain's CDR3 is CASSFLSATDTQYF. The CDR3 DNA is TGTGCCAGCAGCTTTCTCTCAGCAACAGATACGCAGTATTTT.

This CDR3 is CASSQEGPRLNTEAFF. The CDR3 DNA reads as TGTGCCAGCAGCCAAGAAGGTCCCAGGTTGAACACTGAAGCTTTCTTT. The chain links TRBV14 to TRBJ1-1; D gene unclear. Trimming pared 0 bases from V and 0 bases from J, leaving 11 bases between. The CDR3 is 16 residues long. Germline values: CDR1 SGHDN, CDR2 FVKESK.

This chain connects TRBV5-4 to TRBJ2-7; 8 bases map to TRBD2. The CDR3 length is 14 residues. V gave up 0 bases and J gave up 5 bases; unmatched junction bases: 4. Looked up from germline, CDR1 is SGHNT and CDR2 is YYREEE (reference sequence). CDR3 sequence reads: CASSLVGGANEQYF. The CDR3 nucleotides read TGTGCCAGCAGCTTGGTCGGGGGGGCGAACGAGCAGTACTTC.

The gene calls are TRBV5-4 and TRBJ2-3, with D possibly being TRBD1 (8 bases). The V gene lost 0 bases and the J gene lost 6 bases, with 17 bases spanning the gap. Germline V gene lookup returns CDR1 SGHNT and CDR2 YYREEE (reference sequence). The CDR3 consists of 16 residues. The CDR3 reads CASSLVSTGGGDTQYF. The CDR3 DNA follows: TGTGCCAGCAGCTTGGTTAGCACAGGGGGAGGGGATACGCAGTATTTT.

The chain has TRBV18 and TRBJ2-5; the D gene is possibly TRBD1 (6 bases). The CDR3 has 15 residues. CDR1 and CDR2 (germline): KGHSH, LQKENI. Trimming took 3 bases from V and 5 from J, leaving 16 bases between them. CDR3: CASSPVGQPRETQYF. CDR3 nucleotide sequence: TGTGCCAGCTCACCGGTAGGACAGCCGAGGGAGACCCAGTACTTC.

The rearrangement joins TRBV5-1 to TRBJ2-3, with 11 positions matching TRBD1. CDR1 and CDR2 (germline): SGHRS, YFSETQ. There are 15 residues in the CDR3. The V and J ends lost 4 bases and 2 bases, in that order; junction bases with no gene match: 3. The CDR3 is CASSGTGGNTDTQYF. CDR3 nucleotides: TGCGCCAGCAGCGGGACAGGGGGAAACACAGATACGCAGTATTTT.

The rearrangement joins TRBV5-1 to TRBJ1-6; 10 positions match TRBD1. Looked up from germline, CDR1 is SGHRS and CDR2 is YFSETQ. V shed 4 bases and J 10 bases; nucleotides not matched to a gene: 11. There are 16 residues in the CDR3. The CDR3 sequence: CASSISPGTGESPLHF. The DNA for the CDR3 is TGCGCCAGCAGCATAAGTCCCGGGACAGGGGAATCACCCCTCCACTTT.

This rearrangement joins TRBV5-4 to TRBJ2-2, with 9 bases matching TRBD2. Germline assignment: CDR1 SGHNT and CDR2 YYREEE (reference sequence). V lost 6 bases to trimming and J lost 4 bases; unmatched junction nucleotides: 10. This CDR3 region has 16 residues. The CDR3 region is CASTLGLAGPTGELFF. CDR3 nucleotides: TGTGCCAGCACCCTCGGGCTAGCGGGACCCACCGGGGAGCTGTTTTTT.

CDR3: CASSRDRHTEAFF. CDR3 bases: TGTGCCAGCAGCCGAGACAGGCACACTGAAGCTTTCTTT. The V gene is TRBV7-2, the J gene TRBJ1-1; D might be TRBD1 (6 bases). Per germline, CDR1 SGHTA and CDR2 FQGNSA. CDR3 length equals 13 residues. V was trimmed by 5 bases and J by 3 bases, leaving 10 bases between them.

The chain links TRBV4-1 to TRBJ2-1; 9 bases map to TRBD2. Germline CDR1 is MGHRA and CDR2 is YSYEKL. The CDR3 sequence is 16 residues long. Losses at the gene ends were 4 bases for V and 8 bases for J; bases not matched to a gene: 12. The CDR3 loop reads CASSPWGGGRDYEQFF. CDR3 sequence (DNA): TGCGCCAGCAGCCCATGGGGAGGCGGGAGGGACTATGAGCAGTTCTTC.

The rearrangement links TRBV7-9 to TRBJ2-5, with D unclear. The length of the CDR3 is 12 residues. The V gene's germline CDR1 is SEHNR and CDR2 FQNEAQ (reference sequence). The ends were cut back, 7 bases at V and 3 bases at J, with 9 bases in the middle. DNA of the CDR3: TGTGCCAGCACCTCATCGAAAGAGACCCAGTACTTC. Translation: CASTSSKETQYF.

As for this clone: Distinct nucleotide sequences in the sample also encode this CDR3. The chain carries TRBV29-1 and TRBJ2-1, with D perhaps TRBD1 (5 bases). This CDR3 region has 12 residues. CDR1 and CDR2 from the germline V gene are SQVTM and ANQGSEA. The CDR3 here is CSVGWGGNEQFF. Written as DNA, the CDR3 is TGCAGTGTAGGATGGGGCGGCAATGAGCAGTTCTTC.

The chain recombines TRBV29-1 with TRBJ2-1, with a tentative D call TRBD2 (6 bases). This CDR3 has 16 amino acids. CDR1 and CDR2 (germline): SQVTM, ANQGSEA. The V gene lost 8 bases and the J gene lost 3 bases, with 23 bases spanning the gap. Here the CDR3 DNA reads TGCAGCCTGGCGGGGAGCGAACAGTTAGGCTACAATGAGCAGTTCTTC. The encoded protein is CSLAGSEQLGYNEQFF.

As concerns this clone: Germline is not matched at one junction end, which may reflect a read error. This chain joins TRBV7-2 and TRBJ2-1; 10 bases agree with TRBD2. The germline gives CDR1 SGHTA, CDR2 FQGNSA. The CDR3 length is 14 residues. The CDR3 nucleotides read TGTGCCAGCAGCCTAGCGGGAGACGGGAATGAGCAGTTCTTC. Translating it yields CASSLAGDGNEQFF. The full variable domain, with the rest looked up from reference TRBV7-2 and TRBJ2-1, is GAGVSQSPSNKVTEKGKDVELRCDPISGHTALYWYRQSLGQGLEFLIYFQGNSAPDKSGLPSDRFSAERTGGSVSTLTIQRTQQEDSAVYLCASSLAGDGNEQFFGPGTRLTVL.

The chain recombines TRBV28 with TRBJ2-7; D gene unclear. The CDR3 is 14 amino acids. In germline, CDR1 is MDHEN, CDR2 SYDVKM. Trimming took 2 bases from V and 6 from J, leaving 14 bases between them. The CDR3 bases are TGTGCCAGCAGTTTAAACAGTAGAGGCCTCGAGCAGTACTTC. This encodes CASSLNSRGLEQYF. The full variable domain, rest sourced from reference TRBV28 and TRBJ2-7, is DVKVTQSSRYLVKRTGEKVFLECVQDMDHENMFWYRQDPGLGLRLIYFSYDVKMKEKGDIPEGYSVSREKKERFSLILESASTNQTSMYLCASSLNSRGLEQYFGPGTRLTVT.

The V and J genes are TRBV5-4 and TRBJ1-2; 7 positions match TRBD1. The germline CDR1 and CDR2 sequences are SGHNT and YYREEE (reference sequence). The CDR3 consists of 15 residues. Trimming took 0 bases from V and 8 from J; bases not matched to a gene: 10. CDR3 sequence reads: CASSLALGQRRGYTF. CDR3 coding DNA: TGTGCCAGCAGCTTGGCCCTGGGACAGCGGAGGGGCTACACCTTC.

CDR3 sequence reads: CASSQDRAANSPLHF. CDR3 coding DNA: TGCGCCAGCAGCCAAGATAGGGCAGCTAATTCACCCCTCCACTTT. The chain recombines TRBV4-3 with TRBJ1-6; D uncertain. The germline V and J ends were trimmed by 0 bases and 6 bases, with 9 bases remaining between them. Germline lookup yields CDR1 LGHNA and CDR2 YSLEER. This CDR3 spans 15 amino acids.

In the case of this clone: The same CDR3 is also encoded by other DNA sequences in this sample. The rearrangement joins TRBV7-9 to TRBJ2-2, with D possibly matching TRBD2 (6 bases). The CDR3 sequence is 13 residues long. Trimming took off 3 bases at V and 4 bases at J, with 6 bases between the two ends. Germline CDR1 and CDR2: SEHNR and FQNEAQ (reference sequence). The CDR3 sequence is CASSLEGTGELFF. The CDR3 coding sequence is TGTGCCAGCAGCTTGGAGGGCACCGGGGAGCTGTTTTTT.

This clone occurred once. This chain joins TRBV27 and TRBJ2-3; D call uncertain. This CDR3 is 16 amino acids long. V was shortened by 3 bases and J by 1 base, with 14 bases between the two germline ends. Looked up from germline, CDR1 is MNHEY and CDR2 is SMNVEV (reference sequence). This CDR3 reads CASSFSPFPGTDTQYF. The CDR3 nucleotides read TGTGCCAGCAGTTTCTCGCCGTTTCCTGGCACAGATACGCAGTATTTT.

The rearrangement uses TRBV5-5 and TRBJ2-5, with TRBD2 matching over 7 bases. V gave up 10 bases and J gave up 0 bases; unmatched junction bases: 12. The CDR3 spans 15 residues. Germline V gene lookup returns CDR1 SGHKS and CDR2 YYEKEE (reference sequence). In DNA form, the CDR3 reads TGTGCCTCTCGCGGGAGAAACATGTACCAAGAGACCCAGTACTTC. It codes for CASRGRNMYQETQYF. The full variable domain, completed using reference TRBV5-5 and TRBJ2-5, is DAGVTQSPTHLIKTRGQQVTLRCSPISGHKSVSWYQQVLGQGPQFIFQYYEKEERGRGNFPDRFSARQFPNYSSELNVNALLLGDSALYLCASRGRNMYQETQYFGPGTRLLVL.